The 5 T cell receptor beta chains in this list originate from one sample, sequenced in a study of blood T cell repertoires in COVID-19. The assay was immunoSEQ multiplex PCR, and TCRdb's table has in-frame clones only and misses some. Of about 180,000 clones in the sample, 70% to 90% were seen once. Source material: peripheral blood. The receptors shown here come from a human donor with active or convalescent COVID-19. The donor label of this sample is uncertain.

CDR3 sequence reads: CASKPTGESEQYF. CDR3 bases: TGTGCCAGCAAGCCCACAGGGGAATCGGAGCAGTACTTC. The genes are TRBV12-3 or TRBV12-4 and TRBJ2-7; the match to TRBD1 covers 7 bases. J gave up 7 bases and V 7 bases, and 10 bases lay outside the gene matches. CDR3 size: 13 residues.

The chain employs TRBV18 and TRBJ2-2; D may be TRBD2 (5 bases). The germline V gene has CDR1 KGHSH and CDR2 LQKENI. Trimming stripped 5 bases from V and 5 bases from J, with 15 bases between. This CDR3 comprises 15 residues. DNA of the CDR3: TGTGCCAGCTCATCGGGGATCAGTAAAACCGGGGAGCTGTTTTTT. It is translated as CASSSGISKTGELFF.

This clone was recorded a few times. This chain links TRBV9 with TRBJ2-2; TRBD2 matches at 12 bases. Germline CDR1 and CDR2: SGDLS and YYNGEE. V dropped 1 base and J dropped 4; count of bases not matched to a gene: 17. This CDR3 comprises 21 residues. In DNA, the CDR3 is TGTGCCAGCAGCGTAAGGGGGGCTAGCGGGAGGGCTTTCGGGACCACCGGGGAGCTGTTTTTT. It codes for CASSVRGASGRAFGTTGELFF.

The V call is TRBV18, the J call TRBJ1-5; perhaps TRBD1 as D (5 bases). CDR3 length: 15 amino acids. Germline V CDR1 and CDR2: KGHSH, LQKENI. Trimming shortened V by 0 bases and J by 6 bases, and 12 bases separated the two germline ends. The CDR3 nucleotides read TGTGCCAGCTCACCACCTGGGACTACTGGTCAGCCCCAGCATTTT. Amino acid sequence: CASSPPGTTGQPQHF.

This clone showed up just once. The chain is built from TRBV30 and TRBJ2-7; no clear D. V was clipped by 7 bases and J by 2 bases, with 9 bases between them. The germline V gene has CDR1 GTSNPN and CDR2 SVGIG (reference sequence). The CDR3 consists of 11 residues. The CDR3 is CAFELAYEQYF. CDR3 sequence (DNA): TGTGCCTTTGAACTTGCCTACGAGCAGTACTTC.